This T cell receptor beta chain was sequenced for a study of Ad26.COV2.S vaccination and SARS-CoV-2 variants. The treatment: some 20 received Ad26.COV2.S at low or high dose, single or two shots; about 5 received placebo; per-sample allocation not given. On day 63 after the first injection, vaccine and placebo recipients gave samples. The shot given was an Ad26 vector that makes Wuhan-strain SARS-CoV-2 spike. The repertoire was sequenced with immunoSEQ multiplex PCR; TCRdb's copy has only in-frame clones and lacks some. The data contain about 400,000 clones, around nine tenths of them singletons. This CDR3 is 16 amino acids long. Germline lookup yields CDR1 GTSNPN and CDR2 SVGIG (reference sequence). V shed 3 bases and J 4 bases; nucleotides not matched to a gene: 11. Worth noting for this clone: Its antigen is undetermined.

Study findings and constraints: Greater spike-specific TCR breadth was seen in vaccine recipients than in placebo recipients.

This receptor was obtained from a person between 18 and 59 years old who received the Ad26.COV2.S COVID-19 vaccine or a placebo. The material sequenced was peripheral blood, taken in a trial of Ad26.COV2.S vaccine versus placebo. The gene calls are TRBV30 and TRBJ1-3; 8 bases map to TRBD1. CDR3 amino acids: CAWRNEDRALGNTIYF. The CDR3 coding sequence is TGTGCCTGGAGAAATGAGGACAGGGCGCTCGGAAACACCATATATTTT.